These 12 T cell receptor beta chains were sequenced from one sample in a study of identical twins. Via MiXCR, TCRdb re-called the 5' RACE reads, giving one row per CDR3 protein. Of fewer than 650,000 distinct CDR3 sequences in the sample, 7% to 7.5% were seen once. These data were likewise used in another study, on yellow fever vaccine responses in identical twins.

The sample taken for sequencing was PBMCs. Receptors originate from a woman aged 18-30 years in good health.

This clonotype was detected only a few times. The chain links TRBV12-3 or TRBV12-4 to TRBJ2-7, with 9 bases matching TRBD2. The CDR3 contains 15 residues. The V gene end was trimmed by 2 bases and the J gene end by 7 bases; junction bases not matched to a gene: 9. For the CDR3, the DNA is TGTGCCAGCAGTTTACAGGGACTAGCAGGAGAAGAGCAGTACTTC. This sequence encodes CASSLQGLAGEEQYF.

The DNA for the CDR3 is TGCGCCAGCAGCCCGACGGGGGGGGCCTCCTACAATGAGCAGTTCTTC. Translation: CASSPTGGASYNEQFF. The chain links TRBV4-1 to TRBJ2-1; 8 nucleotides agree with TRBD2. Trimming at V came to 4 bases and at J to 0 bases, leaving 5 bases not matched to a gene. This CDR3 spans 16 amino acids. Germline CDR1 MGHRA, CDR2 YSYEKL.

The chain employs TRBV9 and TRBJ1-2; 9 positions match TRBD1. CDR1 is SGDLS and CDR2 is YYNGEE in the germline V gene. CDR3 size: 15 residues. V gave up 4 bases and J gave up 4 bases; unmatched junction bases: 8. CDR3 protein: CASSPGQGTAYGYTF. CDR3 sequence (DNA): TGTGCCAGCAGCCCAGGACAGGGGACGGCCTATGGCTACACCTTC.

The chain uses TRBV7-7 and TRBJ2-5; D is unresolved. The V gene's germline CDR1 is SSHAT and CDR2 FNYEAQ (reference sequence). The CDR3 extends over 13 amino acids. The ends were cut back, 5 bases at V and 5 bases at J, with 12 bases in the middle. CDR3 amino acids: CASSASGLETQYF. CDR3 DNA sequence: TGTGCCAGCAGCGCCTCCGGCTTGGAGACCCAGTACTTC.

This clonotype was seen many times. The chain combines TRBV5-1 with TRBJ2-1; D perhaps matches TRBD2 (5 bases). CDR1 and CDR2 (germline): SGHRS, YFSETQ. The length of the CDR3 is 13 residues. V was cut by 4 bases and J by 8 bases, with 13 bases left in between. This chain's CDR3 is CASSPGVGDEQFF. The CDR3 DNA follows: TGCGCCAGCAGCCCCGGGGTTGGCGATGAGCAGTTCTTC.

This clonotype was detected a few times. The chain links TRBV28 to TRBJ2-1, with 13 bases that match TRBD2. The CDR3 length is 17 residues. Germline V gene data show CDR1 as MDHEN and CDR2 as SYDVKM. Trimming removed 7 bases from V and 4 bases from J; junction bases left unmatched: 10. This chain's CDR3 is CASKTGLAGYIYNEQFF. In nucleotides, the CDR3 is TGTGCCAGCAAAACGGGACTAGCGGGATATATTTACAATGAGCAGTTCTTC.

The chain joins TRBV28 to TRBJ2-6; D is unclear. CDR1 and CDR2 from the germline V gene are MDHEN and SYDVKM. CDR3 length equals 15 residues. With 3 bases removed from V and 0 bases from J, the gap between germline ends came to 6 bases. DNA for the CDR3: TGTGCCAGCAGTTTGTACTCCTCTGGGGCCAACGTCCTGACTTTC. It specifies CASSLYSSGANVLTF.

This clonotype came up many times. The chain is built from TRBV12-3 or TRBV12-4 and TRBJ2-3, with D unclear. Trimming left V 5 bases short and J 0 bases short, with 6 bases between. This CDR3 region has 13 residues. This CDR3 is CASSQISTDTQYF. CDR3 bases: TGTGCCAGCAGTCAGATTAGCACAGATACGCAGTATTTT.

In the case of this clonotype: A read error may account for a junction end that differs from germline. This chain links TRBV3-1 with TRBJ2-1; the D gene is possibly TRBD2 (7 bases). Germline V CDR1 and CDR2: LGHDT, YNNKEL (reference sequence). The CDR3 is 16 residues long. CDR3 bases: TGTGCCAGCAGCCCGTTTTCGGGGGGCTCCCACAATGAGCAGTTCTTC. Translation: CASSPFSGGSHNEQFF.

This sequence joins TRBV6-5 and TRBJ2-1, with 8 bases that match TRBD1. From germline, CDR1 is MNHEY and CDR2 SVGAGI. V trimming: 4 bases; J trimming: 1 base; junction bases outside the gene matches: 9. This CDR3 region has 17 residues. The CDR3 protein is CASSSSDRASSYNEQFF. CDR3 coding DNA: TGTGCCAGCAGTTCCTCGGACAGGGCTTCGTCCTACAATGAGCAGTTCTTC.

This clonotype was picked up a small number of times. The rearrangement joins TRBV7-9 to TRBJ2-1; 10 bases are a match to TRBD1. This CDR3 contains 15 residues. The germline V gene has CDR1 SEHNR and CDR2 FQNEAQ (reference sequence). The V gene end was trimmed by 10 bases and the J gene end by 8 bases; junction bases not matched to a gene: 14. CDR3 loop: CATSATGGPSDEQFF. The CDR3 nucleotides read TGTGCCACCTCCGCGACAGGGGGCCCCTCCGATGAGCAGTTCTTC.

At least ten counts were recorded for this clonotype. V gene TRBV6-2 or TRBV6-3 combines with J gene TRBJ2-1, with D perhaps TRBD1 (6 bases). Trimming pared 8 bases from V and 2 bases from J, leaving 10 bases between. The V gene's germline CDR1 is MNHEY and CDR2 SVGEGT. This CDR3 has 13 amino acids. In DNA, the CDR3 is TGTGCCAGCCAAGACAGGACCTACAATGAGCAGTTCTTC. Its translation: CASQDRTYNEQFF.